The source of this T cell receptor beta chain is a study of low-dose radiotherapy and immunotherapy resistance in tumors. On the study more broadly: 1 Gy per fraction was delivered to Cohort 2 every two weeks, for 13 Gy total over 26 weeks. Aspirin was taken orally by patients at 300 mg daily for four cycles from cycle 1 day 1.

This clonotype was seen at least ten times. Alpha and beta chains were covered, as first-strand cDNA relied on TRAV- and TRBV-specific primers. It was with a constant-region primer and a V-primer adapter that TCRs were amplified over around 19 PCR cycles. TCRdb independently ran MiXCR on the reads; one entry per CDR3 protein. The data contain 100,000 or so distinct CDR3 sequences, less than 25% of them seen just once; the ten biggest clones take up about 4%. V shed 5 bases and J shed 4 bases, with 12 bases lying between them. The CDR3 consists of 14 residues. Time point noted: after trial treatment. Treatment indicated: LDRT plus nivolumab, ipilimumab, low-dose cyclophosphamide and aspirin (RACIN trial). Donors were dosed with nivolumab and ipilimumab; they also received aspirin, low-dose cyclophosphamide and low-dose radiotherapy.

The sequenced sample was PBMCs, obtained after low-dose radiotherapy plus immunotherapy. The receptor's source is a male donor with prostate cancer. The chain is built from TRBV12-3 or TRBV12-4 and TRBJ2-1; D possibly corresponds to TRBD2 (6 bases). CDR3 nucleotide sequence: TGTGCCAGCAGTCCCCCGGAGGGATACAATGAGCAGTTCTTC. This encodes CASSPPEGYNEQFF.